Given below is one TCR beta chain in context. Its antigen remains unknown. Sequencing used immunoSEQ multiplex PCR; TCRdb keeps in-frame clones, though not all of them. The data show 50,000 to 75,000 clones, roughly 90% seen once. The sample belongs to a study of OX40 agonist ivuxolimab in advanced cancers. Study context: Patients with hepatocellular carcinoma, melanoma, renal cell or head and neck cancer made up the dose-escalation patients.

Germline lookup yields CDR1 SGHTA and CDR2 FQGTGA. Trimming shortened V by 5 bases and J by 4 bases, and 11 bases separated the two germline ends. CDR3 length: 13 residues. Study-wide findings and caveats: CD8+ T cells were the subset that, on average, had more expanded clones than CD4+. Also present in some nonresponders was a low level of normalized T-cell clonal expansion. With doses of 0.1-3.0 mg/kg, partial responders showed among the lowest clonal expansion.

The sample here was CD4+ or CD8+ T cells sorted from blood, taken in a trial of the OX40 agonist ivuxolimab. This receptor was obtained from an adult with an advanced solid tumor such as melanoma, head and neck, liver or kidney cancer. The chain carries TRBV7-3 and TRBJ1-2; no clear D gene. The CDR3 nucleotides read TGTGCCAGCAGCGCAGCGGCGGGCTATGGCTACACCTTC. Residues: CASSAAAGYGYTF. The full variable domain, rest sourced from reference TRBV7-3 and TRBJ1-2, is GAGVSQTPSNKVTEKGKYVELRCDPISGHTALYWYRQSLGQGPEFLIYFQGTGAADDSGLPNDRFFAVRPEGSVSTLKIQRTERGDSAVYLCASSAAAGYGYTFGSGTRLTVV.